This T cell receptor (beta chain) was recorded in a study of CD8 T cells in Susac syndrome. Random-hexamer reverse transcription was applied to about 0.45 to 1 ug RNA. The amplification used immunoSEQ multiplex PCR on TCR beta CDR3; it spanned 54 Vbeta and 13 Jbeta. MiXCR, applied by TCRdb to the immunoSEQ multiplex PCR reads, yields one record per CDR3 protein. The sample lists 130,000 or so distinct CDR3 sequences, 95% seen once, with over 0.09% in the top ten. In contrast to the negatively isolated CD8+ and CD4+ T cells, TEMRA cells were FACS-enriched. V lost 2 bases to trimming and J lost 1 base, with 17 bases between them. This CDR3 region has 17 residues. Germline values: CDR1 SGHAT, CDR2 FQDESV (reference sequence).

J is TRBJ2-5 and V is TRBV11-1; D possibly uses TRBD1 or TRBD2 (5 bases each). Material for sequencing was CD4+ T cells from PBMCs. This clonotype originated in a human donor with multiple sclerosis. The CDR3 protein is CASSLSPPGTPQETQYF. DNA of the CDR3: TGTGCCAGCAGCTTATCCCCTCCAGGGACGCCCCAAGAGACCCAGTACTTC.